These 21 T cell receptor beta chains originate from one sample sequenced in a study of blood T cell repertoires in COVID-19. Only in-frame clones appear in the TCRdb table, and some are missing; sequencing was by immunoSEQ multiplex PCR. The repertoire holds 300,000 to 450,000 clones, approximately 89% seen once, with approximately 1.2% in the top ten. Sequences were obtained from PBMCs or T cells enriched from blood (not recorded which). The receptors were gathered from a man aged 25-40 years who had recovered from COVID-19.

This clone was observed once. The genes are TRBV5-1 and TRBJ2-2; TRBD1 matches 7 bases. The trim removed 3 bases at V and 2 bases at J, leaving 1 base unmatched. The CDR3 contains 14 residues. Per the germline V gene, CDR1 is SGHRS and CDR2 is YFSETQ. The CDR3 loop is CASSWDRNTGELFF. The CDR3 nucleotides read TGCGCCAGCAGCTGGGACAGAAACACCGGGGAGCTGTTTTTT.

The chain has TRBV9 and TRBJ1-2; D ambiguous. CDR3 length: 13 amino acids. V lost 4 bases, J lost 1 base, and 8 bases lay in between. Germline CDR1 and CDR2: SGDLS and YYNGEE. The CDR3 protein is CASSRGFNYGYTF. Here the CDR3 DNA reads TGTGCCAGCAGCCGGGGTTTTAACTATGGCTACACCTTC.

This clone has only a few counts. V and J are TRBV6-5 and TRBJ1-2; 8 bases match TRBD1. The germline CDR1 and CDR2 sequences are MNHEY and SVGAGI. Unmatched junction bases numbered 3, after V lost 2 bases and J lost 7 bases. CDR3 size: 13 residues. Here the CDR3 DNA reads TGTGCCAGCAGTTACCGTGACAGGGGTGGCTACACCTTC. It encodes CASSYRDRGGYTF.

This chain uses TRBV6-6 with TRBJ1-1; D not resolved. Deletions cut 7 bases from V and 10 bases from J, with 16 bases between. Germline CDR1 reads MNHNY; CDR2 reads SVGAGI (reference sequence). This CDR3 has 12 amino acids. CDR3 DNA sequence: TGTGCCAGCATAGAGGTCGGGATTCGAGCTTTCTTT. This gives the protein CASIEVGIRAFF.

The rearrangement uses TRBV4-3 and TRBJ1-2; TRBD1 aligns across 7 bases. After removal of 0 bases from V and 6 bases from J, the junction contained 13 bases not matched to a gene. Germline lookup yields CDR1 LGHNA and CDR2 YSLEER. The CDR3 length is 17 residues. This chain's CDR3 is CASSQELERRGRDGYTF. The CDR3, as DNA: TGCGCCAGCAGCCAAGAATTGGAGCGGAGGGGGCGCGATGGCTACACCTTC.

The V and J genes are TRBV5-1 and TRBJ2-3, with 8 nucleotides matching TRBD2. Germline V lookup: CDR1 SGHRS, CDR2 YFSETQ. Trimming at V came to 5 bases and at J to 6 bases, leaving 8 bases not matched to a gene. CDR3 length equals 14 residues. In DNA form, the CDR3 reads TGCGCCAGCAGATCCGAGCGGGGGCTCGATACGCAGTATTTT. This gives the protein CASRSERGLDTQYF.

CDR3 sequence: CASSTWPSYEQYF. As DNA, the CDR3 is TGTGCCAGTAGTACCTGGCCCTCCTACGAGCAGTACTTC. The rearrangement joins TRBV19 to TRBJ2-7; D not resolved. CDR3 length: 13 amino acids. Trimming cost V 4 bases and J 0 bases, with 7 bases left between them. The germline V gene has CDR1 LNHDA and CDR2 SQIVND (reference sequence).

The chain links TRBV5-1 to TRBJ1-1, with unresolved D. Trimming stripped 3 bases from V and 6 bases from J, with 15 bases between. From germline, CDR1 is SGHRS and CDR2 YFSETQ. This CDR3 is built from 14 residues. The CDR3 DNA is TGCGCCAGCAGCTACAATGGGCAATCCCCTGAAGCTTTCTTT. Its translation: CASSYNGQSPEAFF. Using reference TRBV5-1 and TRBJ1-1 for the parts outside the CDR3, the full variable domain is KAGVTQTPRYLIKTRGQQVTLSCSPISGHRSVSWYQQTPGQGLQFLFEYFSETQRNKGNFPGRFSGRQFSNSRSEMNVSTLELGDSALYLCASSYNGQSPEAFFGQGTRLTVV.

This clone was seen once. The J gene is TRBJ1-3, the V gene TRBV6-1, with a tentative D call TRBD1 (5 bases). The length of the CDR3 is 17 residues. Germline CDR1 is MNHNS and CDR2 is SASEGT. The V and J ends lost 3 bases and 0 bases respectively, with 15 bases between them. The CDR3 DNA reads as TGTGCCAGCAGTGAGGAACGGTGGAGGGGCTCTGGAAACACCATATATTTT. Its protein is CASSEERWRGSGNTIYF.

V gene TRBV19 combines with J gene TRBJ1-5, with TRBD1 as a possible D gene (6 bases). The CDR3 consists of 17 residues. Trimming shortened V by 1 base and J by 3 bases, and 16 bases separated the two germline ends. Germline values: CDR1 LNHDA, CDR2 SQIVND (reference sequence). CDR3: CASSIGSADSFNQPQHF. As DNA, the CDR3 is TGTGCCAGTAGTATAGGTTCCGCGGACAGCTTCAATCAGCCCCAGCATTTT.

The chain employs TRBV6-2 or TRBV6-3 and TRBJ2-7, with TRBD1 matching 12 bases. Germline trimming cut 0 bases from V and 7 bases from J; bases unmatched to any gene: 4. CDR1 is MNHEY and CDR2 is SVGEGT in the germline V gene. CDR3 length: 15 residues. This CDR3 is CASSYSWDRGPEQYF. The CDR3 coding sequence is TGTGCCAGCAGTTACTCGTGGGACAGGGGGCCGGAGCAGTACTTC.

The rearrangement links TRBV4-2 to TRBJ2-3; 13 nucleotides match TRBD2. The CDR3 totals 16 residues. Looked up from germline, CDR1 is LGHNA and CDR2 is YNFKEQ. J was trimmed by 4 bases and V by 6 bases; bases with no gene match: 7. DNA for the CDR3: TGTGCCAGCAGTCGTACTAGCGGGGGGGTCGCAGATACGCAGTATTTT. As protein: CASSRTSGGVADTQYF.

This clone was found once. The rearrangement joins TRBV30 to TRBJ2-2; no firm D call. Trimming stripped 3 bases from V and 2 bases from J, with 7 bases between. Looked up from germline, CDR1 is GTSNPN and CDR2 is SVGIG (reference sequence). The CDR3 totals 13 residues. The CDR3 is CAWSATNTGELFF. CDR3 DNA sequence: TGTGCCTGGAGCGCCACTAACACCGGGGAGCTGTTTTTT.

The CDR3: CASSLNPGQNLRNTIYF. The DNA for the CDR3 is TGTGCCAGCAGCTTAAATCCGGGACAGAACTTAAGAAACACCATATATTTT. The gene calls are TRBV7-2 and TRBJ1-3; the match to TRBD1 covers 7 bases. CDR1 and CDR2 (germline): SGHTA, FQGNSA. The CDR3 consists of 17 residues. V lost 2 bases to trimming and J lost 5 bases; unmatched junction nucleotides: 12.

V is TRBV19 and J is TRBJ1-5; TRBD1 is a possible D gene (6 bases). The germline gives CDR1 LNHDA, CDR2 SQIVND (reference sequence). The CDR3 length is 15 residues. Trimming took 8 bases from V and 0 from J, leaving 14 bases between them. The CDR3 DNA reads as TGTGCCAGTGGGGGACAAAGCTTTAGCAATCAGCCCCAGCATTTT. Encoded protein: CASGGQSFSNQPQHF.

The V call is TRBV4-3, the J call TRBJ1-2; no definite D call. The V end was cut by 1 base, the J end by 1 base, with 13 bases between. The germline V gene encodes CDR1 LGHNA and CDR2 YSLEER. The CDR3 covers 16 residues. For the CDR3, the DNA is TGCGCCAGCAGCCAAGCACACAGCGGTAATAACTATGGCTACACCTTC. Residues: CASSQAHSGNNYGYTF.

CDR3 residues: CASREGIQGKEGYTF. The CDR3 nucleotides read TGTGCCAGCAGGGAGGGGATACAGGGGAAGGAGGGCTACACCTTC. The chain has TRBV6-5 and TRBJ1-2, with TRBD1 matching 7 bases. The CDR3 spans 15 residues. Trimming cost V 6 bases and J 8 bases; bases outside gene matches: 15. Germline CDR1 is MNHEY and CDR2 is SVGAGI.

As regards this clone: In the same sample, other DNA sequences code for this CDR3. The chain recombines TRBV10-3 with TRBJ1-5, with TRBD1 identical over 10 bases. From germline, CDR1 is ENHRY and CDR2 SYGVKD. J was trimmed by 5 bases and V by 8 bases; bases with no gene match: 3. This CDR3 is built from 13 residues. The CDR3 loop is CAIGGQGYQPQHF. In DNA form, the CDR3 reads TGTGCCATCGGGGGACAGGGGTATCAGCCCCAGCATTTT.

This chain connects TRBV7-3 to TRBJ2-2; 10 bases agree with TRBD2. The CDR3 has 16 residues. The germline V gene has CDR1 SGHTA and CDR2 FQGTGA. With V trimmed by 5 bases and J by 4 bases, 7 bases remained unmatched. The CDR3 region has the DNA TGTGCCAGCAGCCCAACTAGCGGGGAACTCACCGGGGAGCTGTTTTTT. It translates to CASSPTSGELTGELFF.

The rearrangement uses TRBV14 and TRBJ2-2, with 10 bases aligning to TRBD1. With 5 bases clipped from V and 5 bases from J, the junction kept 8 bases outside the gene matches. In germline, CDR1 is SGHDN, CDR2 FVKESK. This CDR3 comprises 16 residues. CDR3 coding DNA: TGTGCCAGCAGCTCCGGGACAGGGGAGGTTACCGGGGAGCTGTTTTTT. Translating gives CASSSGTGEVTGELFF.

The chain carries TRBV7-9 and TRBJ1-6, with D perhaps TRBD1 (6 bases). Germline CDR1 and CDR2: SEHNR and FQNEAQ (reference sequence). The CDR3 has 14 residues. V was trimmed by 5 bases and J by 7 bases, leaving 12 bases between them. The CDR3 DNA reads as TGTGCCAGCAGCGAACAGGGCCGGAATTCACCCCTCCACTTT. Residues: CASSEQGRNSPLHF.